This TCR beta chain comes out of a study of T cell repertoires in cytomegalovirus infection. Study overall: CMV infection and matching HLA type were both indicated by public TCR beta signatures. Whole-study results and caveats: It was HLA-C-restricted CMV-specific TCR beta clonotypes that dominated the response ex vivo.

TCRdb re-derived calls from the reads in MiXCR, one entry per CDR3 protein. The table includes tens of thousands of distinct CDR3 sequences, 24% detected once. The CDR3 spans 15 residues. V shed 5 bases and J shed 2 bases, with 13 bases lying between them. Germline assignment: CDR1 SGHTA and CDR2 FQGNSA. This clonotype has a count of ten or more. Its specificity is not known. This sample comprised CD8+ T cells from cultured PBMCs, obtained from culture after CMV antigen stimulation. The sequence was collected from a human donor in good health (CMV status not recorded). Some clones in this sample may be carry-over from other donors' samples. The gene calls are TRBV7-2 and TRBJ1-3; D is possibly TRBD1 (5 bases). For the CDR3, the DNA is TGTGCCAGCAGCCCGGGGCCGGGGACTGGAAACACCATATATTTT. It yields the protein CASSPGPGTGNTIYF. Using reference TRBV7-2 and TRBJ1-3 for the parts outside the CDR3, the full variable domain is GAGVSQSPSNKVTEKGKDVELRCDPISGHTALYWYRQSLGQGLEFLIYFQGNSAPDKSGLPSDRFSAERTGGSVSTLTIQRTQQEDSAVYLCASSPGPGTGNTIYFGEGSWLTVV.